This T cell receptor beta chain was sequenced in a study of shared clonotypes between healthy human individuals (dated by TCRdb to the early 2020s). About the full investigation: The cohort comprised a couple of women and three men aged 18 to 49 years. Libraries were prepared and TCR repertoires were sequenced by different laboratories using diverse techniques, in order to increase sequencing depth and limit assay-specific biases. For each donor, three plates each were used for CD4 naive and CD4 memory, two plates were used for CD8 naive, and one plate was used for CD8 memory. To estimate repertoire size and how much clonotype sharing occurs between individuals, the study deeply sequenced the blood TCR repertoires of 4 to 6 healthy adults. Between about 0.8 and 9.5 billion PBMCs per donor were obtained by leukapheresis. What the authors observed across the whole study: The small number of donors limited the genetic and exposure-history diversity represented. Incomplete sequencing was indicated by rarefaction of sorted-subset datasets, despite the large sequencing depth. Sampling was restricted to blood, and TCR repertoires in tissue are likely to differ from TCR repertoires in blood. Compared with non-shared clonotypes, clonotypes shared by all four sorted-subset donors had higher generation probabilities. Around 5% of naive CD4, 3.5% of naive CD8, around 2.3% of memory CD4, and 0.35% to 0.5% of memory CD8 clonotypes were shared across several donors. Estimated clonotype richness was generally larger for naive than for memory subsets. Pairwise subsampling indicated that sequencing depth was expected to affect the degree of clonotype sharing among donors.

The CDR3 runs 11 amino acids, cysteine and phenylalanine included. Here the CDR3 DNA is all that survives: 33 bases in frame from base 1. CDR1 DFQATT and CDR2 SNEGSKA were looked up in the germline V gene (reference sequence). For this clone: There is no known antigen for this receptor. No quality values exist for individual bases; no much larger clone is one base distant.

The donors were healthy, HIV-negative adults with no recently reported acute infections or vaccinations. Every donor was a Caucasian adult residing in Nashville, Tennessee, USA. CD4+ T cells were enriched by magnetic negative selection, after which naive cells were positively selected on CD45RA and the negative fraction was taken as the memory subset. Blood was collected by leukapheresis, and PBMCs were isolated by Ficoll-Histopaque density gradient centrifugation and then cryopreserved in liquid nitrogen vapor phase. Analytical flow cytometry was used to check the purity and quantity of every magnetically sorted T cell population. Genomic DNA was isolated from every sorted fraction and measured by UV absorbance on a Nanodrop 2000c. Using the deep immunoSEQ assay, multiplex PCR amplified TCR CDR3 regions from genomic DNA. Genomic DNA extracted from each cell subset was distributed evenly over all wells of several immunoSEQ 96-well plates, and each plate served as one replicate. For sorted subsets, each replicate PCR was loaded with roughly 200 ng genomic DNA, equivalent to about 33,000 T cell genomes. Purified libraries were quantified with a Qubit 3.0 fluorometer, sized on a Bioanalyzer 2100, and re-quantified with the KAPA Library Quantification kit. Every immunoSEQ 96-well plate was sequenced on a dedicated single-read 150-cycle Illumina NextSeq 550 flow cell. Regarding the original processing steps: The immunoSEQ output contained only junctional sequences without quality scores, so filtering could not match that applied to full-length reads. Sequences were annotated with PyIR, a Python wrapper for IgBLAST v1.9, and V/J genes and CDR3 were assigned using IMGT germline references. Reads were removed for weak V/J assignments (E-value above 1e-6), missing CDR3, stop codons, out-of-frame junctions, or ambiguous translated residues. V3J clonotypes were defined as sequences sharing the same inferred V gene, J gene, and CDR3 amino acid sequence. Percentage overlap between repertoires was computed as shared unique clonotypes divided by the size of the smaller repertoire. RTK rarefaction, the Chao1 estimator, and Recon v2.1 estimates of unobserved clonotypes were used to assess repertoire richness. Generation probabilities for all TCRbeta clonotypes obtained by the gDNA method from a few donors were computed using OLGA. TCRdb's version of the immuneACCESS table is confined to in-frame rearrangements and falls short of the full clone set. An unresolved V gene accounts for under half of the shortfall where checked; the remainder is of unknown origin. Clone size and the V and J calls come from that table; the DNA yielded D and trimming. The table for this sample lists 2,500,000 or so clones; around 94% of them were counted only once. 0.13% to 0.15% of the sample rests with the top ten.

Sequencing input: naive CD4+ T cells sorted from blood. Per the publication, the cell subset or site label means: CD45RA+ positively selected. The receptor's source is a man younger than 35 in good health. The receptor chain draws on TRBV20-1 and TRBJ1-6, and the D gene may be TRBD1, 5 bases matching. CDR3 protein: CGASLDRSLHF. The sequenced DNA is TGCGGCGCGAGCCTCGACAGATCCCTCCACTTT.